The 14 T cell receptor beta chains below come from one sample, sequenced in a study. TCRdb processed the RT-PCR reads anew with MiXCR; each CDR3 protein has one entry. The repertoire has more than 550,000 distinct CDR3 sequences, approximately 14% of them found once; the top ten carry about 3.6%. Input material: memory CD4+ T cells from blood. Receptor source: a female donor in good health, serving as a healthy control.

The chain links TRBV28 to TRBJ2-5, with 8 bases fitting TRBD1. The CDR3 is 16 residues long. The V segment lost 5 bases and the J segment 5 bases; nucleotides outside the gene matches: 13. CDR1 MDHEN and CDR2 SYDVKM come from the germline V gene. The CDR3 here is CASSRSSGTGEETQYF. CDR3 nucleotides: TGTGCCAGCAGTCGATCCTCCGGGACAGGAGAGGAGACCCAGTACTTC.

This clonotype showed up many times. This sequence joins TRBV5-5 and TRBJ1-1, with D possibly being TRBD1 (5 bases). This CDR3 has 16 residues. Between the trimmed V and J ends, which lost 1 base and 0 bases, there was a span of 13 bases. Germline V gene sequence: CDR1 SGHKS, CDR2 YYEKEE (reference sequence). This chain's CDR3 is CASSLSAQGLNTEAFF. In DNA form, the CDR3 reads TGTGCCAGCAGCTTGTCGGCCCAGGGCCTGAACACTGAAGCTTTCTTT.

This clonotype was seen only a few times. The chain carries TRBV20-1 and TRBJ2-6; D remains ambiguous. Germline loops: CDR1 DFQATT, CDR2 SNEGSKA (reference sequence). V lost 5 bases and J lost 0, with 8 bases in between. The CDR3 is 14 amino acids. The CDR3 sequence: CSAPTLSGANVLTF. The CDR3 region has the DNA TGCAGTGCTCCCACTCTCTCTGGGGCCAACGTCCTGACTTTC.

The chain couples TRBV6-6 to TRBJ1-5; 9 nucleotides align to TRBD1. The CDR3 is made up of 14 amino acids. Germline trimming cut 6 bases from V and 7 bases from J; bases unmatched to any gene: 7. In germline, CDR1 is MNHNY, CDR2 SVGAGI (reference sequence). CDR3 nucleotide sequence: TGTGCCAGCAGGGTACAGGGGGCAGGGCAGCCCCAGCATTTT. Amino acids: CASRVQGAGQPQHF.

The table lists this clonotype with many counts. As DNA, the CDR3 is TGCAGCGTCCGCCTAGCGGGAGGAACAGATACGCAGTATTTT. Protein product: CSVRLAGGTDTQYF. V usage is TRBV29-1 and J usage is TRBJ2-3, with 11 bases fitting TRBD2. The CDR3 is 14 residues long. The ends lost 6 bases at V and 3 bases at J; junction bases unmatched: 5. The V gene's germline CDR1 is SQVTM and CDR2 ANQGSEA.

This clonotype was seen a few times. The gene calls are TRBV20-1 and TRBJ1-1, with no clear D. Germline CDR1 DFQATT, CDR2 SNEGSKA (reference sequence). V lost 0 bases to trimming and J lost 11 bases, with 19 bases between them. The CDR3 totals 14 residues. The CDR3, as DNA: TGCAGTGCTAGAGATGGGTCCAGCCGGAATTTGGCTTTCTTT. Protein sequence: CSARDGSSRNLAFF.

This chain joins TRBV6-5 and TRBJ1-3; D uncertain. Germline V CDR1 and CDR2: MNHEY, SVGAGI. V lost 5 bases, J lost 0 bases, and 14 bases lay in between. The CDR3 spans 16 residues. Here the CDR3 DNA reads TGTGCCAGCAGTATTCTCCCGGACCCCTCTGGAAACACCATATATTTT. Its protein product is CASSILPDPSGNTIYF.

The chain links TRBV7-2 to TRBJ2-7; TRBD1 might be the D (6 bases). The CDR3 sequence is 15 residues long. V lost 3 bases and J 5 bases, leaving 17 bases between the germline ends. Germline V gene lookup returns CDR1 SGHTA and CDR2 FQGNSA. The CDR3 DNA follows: TGTGCCAGCAGCTTTATTTTAATGGGGACAAACGAGCAGTACTTC. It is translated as CASSFILMGTNEQYF. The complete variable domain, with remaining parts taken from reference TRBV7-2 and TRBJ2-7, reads GAGVSQSPSNKVTEKGKDVELRCDPISGHTALYWYRQSLGQGLEFLIYFQGNSAPDKSGLPSDRFSAERTGGSVSTLTIQRTQQEDSAVYLCASSFILMGTNEQYFGPGTRLTVT.

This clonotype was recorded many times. This CDR3 is CASSLLENTGELFF. CDR3 bases: TGCGCCAGCAGCCTCTTGGAGAACACCGGGGAGCTGTTTTTT. The gene calls are TRBV4-3 and TRBJ2-2, with no clear D. From germline, CDR1 is LGHNA and CDR2 YSLEER. V lost 4 bases, J lost 1 base, and 7 bases lay in between. The CDR3 extends over 14 amino acids.

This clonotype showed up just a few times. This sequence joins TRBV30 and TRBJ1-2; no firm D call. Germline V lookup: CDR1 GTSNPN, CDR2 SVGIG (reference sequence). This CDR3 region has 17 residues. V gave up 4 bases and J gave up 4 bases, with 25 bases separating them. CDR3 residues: CAWMKSFELRFSYGYTF. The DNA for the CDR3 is TGTGCCTGGATGAAGAGTTTCGAACTACGCTTCTCCTATGGCTACACCTTC.

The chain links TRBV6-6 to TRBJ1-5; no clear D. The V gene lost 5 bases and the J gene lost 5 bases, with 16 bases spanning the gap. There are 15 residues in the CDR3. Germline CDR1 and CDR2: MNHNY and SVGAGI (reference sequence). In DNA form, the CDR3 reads TGTGCCAGCAGTACACTCCGTCAACAATATCAGCCCCAGCATTTT. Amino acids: CASSTLRQQYQPQHF.

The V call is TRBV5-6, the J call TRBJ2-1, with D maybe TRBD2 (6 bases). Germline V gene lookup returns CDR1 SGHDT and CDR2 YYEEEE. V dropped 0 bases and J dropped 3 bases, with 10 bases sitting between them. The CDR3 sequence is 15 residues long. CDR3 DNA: TGTGCCAGCAGCTTGGACGGGAGTTACTACAATGAGCAGTTCTTC. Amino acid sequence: CASSLDGSYYNEQFF.

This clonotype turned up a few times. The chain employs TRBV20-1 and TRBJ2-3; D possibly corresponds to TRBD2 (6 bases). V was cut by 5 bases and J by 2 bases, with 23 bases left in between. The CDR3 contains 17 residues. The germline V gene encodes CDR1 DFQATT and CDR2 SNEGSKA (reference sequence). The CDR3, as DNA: TGCAGTGCTCCAGACCCGGGACTCCGAGCCTCCACAGATACGCAGTATTTT. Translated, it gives CSAPDPGLRASTDTQYF.

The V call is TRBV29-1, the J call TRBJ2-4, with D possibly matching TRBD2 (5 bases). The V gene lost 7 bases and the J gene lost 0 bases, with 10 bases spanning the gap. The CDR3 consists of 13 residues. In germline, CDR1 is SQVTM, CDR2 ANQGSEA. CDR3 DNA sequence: TGCAGCGCCGGCGGGCTAGCCAAAAACATTCAGTACTTC. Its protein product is CSAGGLAKNIQYF.